This section outlines one T cell receptor beta chain sequence together with its context. Its antigen is as yet unknown. TCRdb's table, derived via immunoSEQ multiplex PCR, lists solely in-frame clones and lacks some. Here the sample spans 75,000 to 90,000 clones, 80% to 90% being singletons. CDR1 is MNHNY and CDR2 is SVGAGI in the germline V gene (reference sequence). This CDR3 has 14 residues. V was clipped by 2 bases and J by 8 bases, with 12 bases between them. This specimen comes from a study of OX40 agonist ivuxolimab in advanced cancers. Study findings and constraints: Expanded clones were, on average, more numerous among CD8+ T cells than CD4+.

With autoimmune disease history or systemic immunosuppression, patients were excluded. This clonotype originated in an adult with an advanced solid tumor such as melanoma, head and neck, liver or kidney cancer. The V and J genes are TRBV6-6 and TRBJ1-4; tentative D call: TRBD1 (5 bases). The sample in question was CD4+ or CD8+ T cells sorted from blood, obtained in a trial of the OX40 agonist ivuxolimab. CDR3 DNA sequence: TGTGCCAGCAGTTACCCCCCACAGGAGGAAAAACTGTTTTTT. Its translation: CASSYPPQEEKLFF.